The present entry profiles one T cell receptor (beta chain) with its context. The antigen is not known. The assay was immunoSEQ multiplex PCR, and TCRdb's table has in-frame clones only and misses some. Of roughly 62,000 clones in the sample, approximately 92% were seen once. This entry comes from a study of OX40 agonist ivuxolimab in advanced cancers. The wider study: Two cutaneous melanoma patients and one hepatocellular carcinoma patient, three in all, had partial responses.

This CDR3 has 14 amino acids. The V end was cut by 6 bases, the J end by 6 bases, with 18 bases between. Germline lookup yields CDR1 MDHEN and CDR2 SYDVKM. The study's findings and limits: Partial responders treated at 0.1-3.0 mg/kg exhibited clonal expansion among the lowest measured. Some nonresponders likewise displayed low normalized T-cell clonal expansion. The study observed clonal expansion of CD4+ and CD8+ blood T cells by week 6 at 0.1 to 3.0 mg/kg.

The input for sequencing was CD4+ or CD8+ T cells sorted from blood, taken in a trial of the OX40 agonist ivuxolimab. The clonotype was recovered from an adult with an advanced solid tumor such as melanoma, head and neck, liver or kidney cancer. The gene calls are TRBV28 and TRBJ2-7; tentative D call: TRBD1 (6 bases). CDR3 region: CASSLTLEGGEQYF. Written as DNA, the CDR3 is TGTGCCAGCAGCCTTACCTTAGAAGGGGGCGAGCAGTACTTC.